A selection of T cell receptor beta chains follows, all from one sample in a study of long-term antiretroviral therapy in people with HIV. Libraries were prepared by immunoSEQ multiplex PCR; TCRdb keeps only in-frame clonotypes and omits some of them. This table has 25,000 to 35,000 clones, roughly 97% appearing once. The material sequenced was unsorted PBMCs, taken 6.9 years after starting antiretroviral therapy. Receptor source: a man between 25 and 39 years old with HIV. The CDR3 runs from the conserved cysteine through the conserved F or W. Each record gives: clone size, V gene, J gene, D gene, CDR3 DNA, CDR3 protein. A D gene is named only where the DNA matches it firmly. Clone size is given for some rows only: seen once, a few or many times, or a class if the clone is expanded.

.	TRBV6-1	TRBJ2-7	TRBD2	TGTGCCAGCAGTGAAACAGCGGGAGGGCCTAACGAGCAGTACTTC	CASSETAGGPNEQYF
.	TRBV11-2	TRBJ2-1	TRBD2	TGTGCCAGCAGCGGCAGGACTAGCGGGGGGGACAATGAGCAGTTCTTC	CASSGRTSGGDNEQFF
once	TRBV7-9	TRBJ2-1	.	TGTGCCAGCAGCCCCCCGTGGAATGAGCAGTTCTTC	CASSPPWNEQFF
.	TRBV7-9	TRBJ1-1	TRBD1	TGTGCCAGCACCCTAGACAGGGGAACTGAAGCTTTCTTT	CASTLDRGTEAFF
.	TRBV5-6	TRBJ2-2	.	TGTGCCAGCAGCTTGTCCGGGGTGAACACCGGGGAGCTGTTTTTT	CASSLSGVNTGELFF
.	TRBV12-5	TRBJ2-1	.	TGTGCTAGTGGTTTGGTTCTGAGGACAGCCCTCCCCGATGAGCAGTTCTTC	CASGLVLRTALPDEQFF
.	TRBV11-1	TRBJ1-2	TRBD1	TGTGCCAGCAGCCCGGGACAGAACTATGGCTACACCTTC	CASSPGQNYGYTF
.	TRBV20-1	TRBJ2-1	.	TGCAGTGCTCAAGAGAATGAGCAGTTCTTC	CSAQENEQFF
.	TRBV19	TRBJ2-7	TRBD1	TGTGCCAGTATCCCGGGACAGGGTGAGCAGTACTTC	CASIPGQGEQYF
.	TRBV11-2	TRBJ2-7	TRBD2	TGTGCCAGCAGCTTGGGCACTAGCGTGGGATACGAGCAGTACTTC	CASSLGTSVGYEQYF
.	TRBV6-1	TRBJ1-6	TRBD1	TGTGCCAGCATAGTGGGACAGGAGAATTCACCCCTCCACTTT	CASIVGQENSPLHF
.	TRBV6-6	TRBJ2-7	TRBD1	TGTGCCAGCAGCTCTCGGACAGGGATCACCTACGAGCAGTACTTC	CASSSRTGITYEQYF
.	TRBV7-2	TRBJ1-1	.	TGTGCCAGCAGCTTAGAGGCTGGGCTGAAAGCTTTCTTT	CASSLEAGLKAFF
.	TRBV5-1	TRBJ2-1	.	TGCGCCAGCAGGACGCCGGGGGCAGAGCAGTTCTTC	CASRTPGAEQFF
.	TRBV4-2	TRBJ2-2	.	TGTGCCAGCAGCCACCGGACCGGGGAGCTGTTTTTT	CASSHRTGELFF
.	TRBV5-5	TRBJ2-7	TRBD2	TGTGCCAGCAGCTCCGGGGGGACCTACGAGCAGTACTTC	CASSSGGTYEQYF
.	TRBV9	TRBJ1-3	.	TGTGCCAGCAGCGGATGGGGACACACTGGAAACACCATATATTTT	CASSGWGHTGNTIYF
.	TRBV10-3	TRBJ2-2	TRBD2	TGTGCCATCACCCAGGGAGGGGCGCGGGTCGGGGAGCTGTTTTTT	CAITQGGARVGELFF
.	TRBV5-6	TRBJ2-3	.	TGTGCCAGCAGCTTCTCGGGACTTTACACAGATACGCAGTATTTT	CASSFSGLYTDTQYF
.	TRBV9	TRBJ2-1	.	TGTGCCAGCAGCGTAGGGAGCGCTTCCTACAATGAGCAGTTCTTC	CASSVGSASYNEQFF
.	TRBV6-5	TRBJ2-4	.	TGTGCCAGCAGCGCGGAAAACATTCAGTACTTC	CASSAENIQYF
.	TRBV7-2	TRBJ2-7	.	TGTGCCAGCAGCTTAAACAGGGAGGGCGAGCAGTACTTC	CASSLNREGEQYF
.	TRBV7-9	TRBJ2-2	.	TGTGCCAGCAGCCGGACCGGGAGAGGGTCCGGGGAGCTGTTTTTT	CASSRTGRGSGELFF
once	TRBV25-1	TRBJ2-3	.	TGTGCCAGCAGTGAGTTTGAGACAGATACGCAGTATTTT	CASSEFETDTQYF
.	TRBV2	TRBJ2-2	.	TGTGCCAGCAGTCGGACAGAAACCTACACCGGGGAGCTGTTTTTT	CASSRTETYTGELFF
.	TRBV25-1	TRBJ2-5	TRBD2	TGTGCCAGCAGTGTGTGGGTTAGCGGGGAAGAGACCCAGTACTTC	CASSVWVSGEETQYF
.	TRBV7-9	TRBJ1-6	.	TGTGCCAGCAGCTTCCAGGGCCCACCCCTCCACTTT	CASSFQGPPLHF
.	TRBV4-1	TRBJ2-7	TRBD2	TGCGCCAGCAGCCGAGCGGGGGGGCCCCAGCAGTACTTC	CASSRAGGPQQYF
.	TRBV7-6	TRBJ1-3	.	TGTGCCAGCAGCCTGGGCGCGACTGGAAACACCATATATTTT	CASSLGATGNTIYF
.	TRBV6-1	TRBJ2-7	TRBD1	TGTGCCAGCAGAGGACAGGTCTCCTACGAGCAGTACTTC	CASRGQVSYEQYF
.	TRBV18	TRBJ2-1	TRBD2	TGTGCCAGCTCACGGGAGCGGGGGGGCCTCAATGAGCAGTTCTTC	CASSRERGGLNEQFF
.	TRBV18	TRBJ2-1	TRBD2	TGTGCCAGCTCACCAAAACTAGCGGGCCTTAATGAGCAGTTCTTC	CASSPKLAGLNEQFF
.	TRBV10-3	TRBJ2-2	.	TGTGCCATCAGTGAGCAAGGGGCGGGGTACCCCGGGGAGCTGTTTTTT	CAISEQGAGYPGELFF
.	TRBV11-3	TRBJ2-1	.	TGTGCCAGCAGCCCCAGTGGGGATAATGAGCAGTTCTTC	CASSPSGDNEQFF
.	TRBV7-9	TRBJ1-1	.	TGTGCCAGCAGCTTAGGACGGATAAACACTGAAGCTTTCTTT	CASSLGRINTEAFF
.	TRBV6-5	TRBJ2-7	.	TGTGCCAGCAAGGGGAGAGGCTACGAGCAGTACTTC	CASKGRGYEQYF